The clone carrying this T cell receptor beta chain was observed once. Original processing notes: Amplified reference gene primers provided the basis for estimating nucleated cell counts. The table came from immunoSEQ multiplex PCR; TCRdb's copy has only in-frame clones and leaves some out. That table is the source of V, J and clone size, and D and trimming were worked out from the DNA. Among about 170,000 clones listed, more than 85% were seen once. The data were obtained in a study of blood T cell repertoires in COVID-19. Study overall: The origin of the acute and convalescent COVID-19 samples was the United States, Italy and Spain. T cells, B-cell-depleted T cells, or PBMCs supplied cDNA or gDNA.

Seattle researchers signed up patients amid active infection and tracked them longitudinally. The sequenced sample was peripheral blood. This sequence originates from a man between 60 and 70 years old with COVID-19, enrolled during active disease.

The CDR3 sequence is CASSPRTSGASYNEQFF. The CDR3 bases are TGTGCCAGCAGTCCCCGGACTAGCGGGGCCTCCTACAATGAGCAGTTCTTC. The genes are TRBV27 and TRBJ2-1; 12 bases agree with TRBD2. In germline, CDR1 is MNHEY, CDR2 SMNVEV (reference sequence). Trimming at V came to 5 bases and at J to 0 bases, leaving 5 bases not matched to a gene. The CDR3 extends over 17 amino acids.